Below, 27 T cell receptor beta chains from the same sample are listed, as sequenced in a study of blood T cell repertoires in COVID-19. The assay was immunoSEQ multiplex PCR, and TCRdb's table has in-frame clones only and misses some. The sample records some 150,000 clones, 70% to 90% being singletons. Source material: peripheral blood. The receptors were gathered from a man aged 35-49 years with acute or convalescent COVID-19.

DNA of the CDR3: TGTGCCAGCAGTTTATGGGAGAGCACTGAAGCTTTCTTT. It codes for CASSLWESTEAFF. The chain is built from TRBV12-3 or TRBV12-4 and TRBJ1-1, with D unresolved. This CDR3 is built from 13 residues. The V end lost 2 bases, the J end lost 4 bases, and 8 bases lay between the germline ends.

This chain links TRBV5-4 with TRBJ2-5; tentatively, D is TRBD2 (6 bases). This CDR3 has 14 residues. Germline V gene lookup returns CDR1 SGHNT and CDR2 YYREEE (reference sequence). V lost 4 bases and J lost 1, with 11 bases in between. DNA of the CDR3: TGTGCCAGCAGCGAAGGCGGGACCCAAGAGACCCAGTACTTC. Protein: CASSEGGTQETQYF.

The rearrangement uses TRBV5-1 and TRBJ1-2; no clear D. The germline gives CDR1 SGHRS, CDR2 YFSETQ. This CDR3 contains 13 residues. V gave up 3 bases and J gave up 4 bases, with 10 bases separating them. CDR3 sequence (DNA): TGCGCCAGCAGCTCGGAACAGCCCTATGGCTACACCTTC. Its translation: CASSSEQPYGYTF.

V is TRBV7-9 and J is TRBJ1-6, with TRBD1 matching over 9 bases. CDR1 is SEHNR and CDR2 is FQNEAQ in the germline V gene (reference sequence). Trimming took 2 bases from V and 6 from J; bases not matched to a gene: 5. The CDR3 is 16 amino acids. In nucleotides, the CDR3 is TGTGCCAGCAGCTTATCTGGGACAGGGCTTAATTCACCCCTCCACTTT. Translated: CASSLSGTGLNSPLHF.

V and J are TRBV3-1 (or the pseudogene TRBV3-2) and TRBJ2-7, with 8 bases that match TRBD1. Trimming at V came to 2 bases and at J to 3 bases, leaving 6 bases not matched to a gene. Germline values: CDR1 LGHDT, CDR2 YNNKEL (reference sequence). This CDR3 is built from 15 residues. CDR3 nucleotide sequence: TGTGCCAGCAGCCAATGGGCAGGGGGCTACTACGAGCAGTACTTC. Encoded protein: CASSQWAGGYYEQYF.

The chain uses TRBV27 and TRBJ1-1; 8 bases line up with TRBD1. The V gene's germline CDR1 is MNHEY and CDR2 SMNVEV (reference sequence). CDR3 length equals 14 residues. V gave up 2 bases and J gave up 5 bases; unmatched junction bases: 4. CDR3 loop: CASSLRTGKTEAFF. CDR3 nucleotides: TGTGCCAGCAGTTTACGGACAGGGAAAACTGAAGCTTTCTTT.

The CDR3: CASSFTGAAYEQYF. The CDR3 DNA reads as TGTGCCAGCAGTTTTACAGGCGCAGCCTACGAGCAGTACTTC. J is TRBJ2-7 and V is TRBV28, with D maybe TRBD1 (5 bases). Trimming took off 3 bases at V and 2 bases at J, with 11 bases between the two ends. Germline V gene data show CDR1 as MDHEN and CDR2 as SYDVKM. The CDR3 is 14 amino acids. The entire variable domain, with the rest obtained from reference TRBV28 and TRBJ2-7, is as follows: DVKVTQSSRYLVKRTGEKVFLECVQDMDHENMFWYRQDPGLGLRLIYFSYDVKMKEKGDIPEGYSVSREKKERFSLILESASTNQTSMYLCASSFTGAAYEQYFGPGTRLTVT.

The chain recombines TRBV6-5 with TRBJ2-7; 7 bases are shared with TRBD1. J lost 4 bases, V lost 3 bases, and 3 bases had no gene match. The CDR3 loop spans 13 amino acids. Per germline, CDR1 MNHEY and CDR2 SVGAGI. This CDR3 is CASSYSDRYEQYF. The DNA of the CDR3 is TGTGCCAGCAGTTATTCGGACAGGTACGAGCAGTACTTC.

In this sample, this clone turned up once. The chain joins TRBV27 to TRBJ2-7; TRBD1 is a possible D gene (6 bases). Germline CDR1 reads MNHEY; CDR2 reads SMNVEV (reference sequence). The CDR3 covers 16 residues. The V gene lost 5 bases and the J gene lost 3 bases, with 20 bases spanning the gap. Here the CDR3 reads CASSPLGTGNYYEQYF. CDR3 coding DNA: TGTGCCAGCAGTCCCCTAGGTACAGGGAATTACTACGAGCAGTACTTC.

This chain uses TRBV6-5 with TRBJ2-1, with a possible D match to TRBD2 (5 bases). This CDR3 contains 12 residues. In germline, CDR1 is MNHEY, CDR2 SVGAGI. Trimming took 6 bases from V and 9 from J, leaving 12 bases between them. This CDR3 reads CASRVSGGEQFF. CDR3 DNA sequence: TGTGCCAGCAGGGTCAGCGGAGGTGAGCAGTTCTTC.

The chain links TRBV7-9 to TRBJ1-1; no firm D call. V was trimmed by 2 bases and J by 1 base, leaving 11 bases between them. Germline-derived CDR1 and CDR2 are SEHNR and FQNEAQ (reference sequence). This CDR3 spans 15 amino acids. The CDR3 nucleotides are TGTGCCAGCAGCTTATCGGCAGGAGGGAACACTGAAGCTTTCTTT. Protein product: CASSLSAGGNTEAFF.

CDR3 nucleotides: TGTGCCAGTAGAATCTCTGGACAGCCTAGATACTATGGCTACACCTTC. This sequence encodes CASRISGQPRYYGYTF. The chain uses TRBV19 and TRBJ1-2; a possible D gene is TRBD1 (6 bases). The CDR3 sequence is 16 residues long. Germline CDR1 reads LNHDA; CDR2 reads SQIVND (reference sequence). Trimming stripped 6 bases from V and 3 bases from J, with 20 bases between.

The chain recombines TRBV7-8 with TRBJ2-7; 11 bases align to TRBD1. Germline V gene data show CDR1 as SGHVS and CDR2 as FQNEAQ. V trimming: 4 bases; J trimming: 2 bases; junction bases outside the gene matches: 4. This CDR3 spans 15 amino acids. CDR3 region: CASSWGGQGAYEQYF. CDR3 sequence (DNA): TGTGCCAGCAGCTGGGGGGGACAGGGGGCCTACGAGCAGTACTTC.

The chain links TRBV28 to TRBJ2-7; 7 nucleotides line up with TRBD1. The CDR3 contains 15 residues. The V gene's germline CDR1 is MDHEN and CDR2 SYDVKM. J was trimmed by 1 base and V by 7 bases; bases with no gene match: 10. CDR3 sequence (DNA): TGTGCCAGCACCCCGCCCGGGACAGTATCCTACGAGCAGTACTTC. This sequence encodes CASTPPGTVSYEQYF.

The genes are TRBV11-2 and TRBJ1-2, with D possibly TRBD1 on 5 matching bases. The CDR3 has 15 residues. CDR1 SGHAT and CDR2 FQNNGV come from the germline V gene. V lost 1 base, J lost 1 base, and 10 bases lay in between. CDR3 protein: CASSLVQGGNYGYTF. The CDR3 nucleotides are TGTGCCAGCAGCTTAGTGCAGGGAGGTAACTATGGCTACACCTTC.

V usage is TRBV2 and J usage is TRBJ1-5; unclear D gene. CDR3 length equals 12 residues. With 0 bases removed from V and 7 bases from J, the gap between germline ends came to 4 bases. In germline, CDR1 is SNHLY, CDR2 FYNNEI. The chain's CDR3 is CASSEAGQPQHF. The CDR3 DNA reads TGTGCCAGCAGTGAAGCTGGCCAGCCCCAGCATTTT.

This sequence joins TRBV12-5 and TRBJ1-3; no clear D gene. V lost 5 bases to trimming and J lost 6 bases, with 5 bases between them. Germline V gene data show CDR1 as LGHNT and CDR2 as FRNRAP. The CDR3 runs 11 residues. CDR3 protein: CASGVSNTIYF. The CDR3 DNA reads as TGTGCTAGTGGTGTATCAAACACCATATATTTT.

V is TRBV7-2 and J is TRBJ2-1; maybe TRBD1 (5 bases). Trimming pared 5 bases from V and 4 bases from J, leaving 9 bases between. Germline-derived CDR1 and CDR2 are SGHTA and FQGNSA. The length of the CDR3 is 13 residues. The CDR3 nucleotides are TGTGCCAGCAGCCTCGACAGATACAATGAGCAGTTCTTC. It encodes CASSLDRYNEQFF.

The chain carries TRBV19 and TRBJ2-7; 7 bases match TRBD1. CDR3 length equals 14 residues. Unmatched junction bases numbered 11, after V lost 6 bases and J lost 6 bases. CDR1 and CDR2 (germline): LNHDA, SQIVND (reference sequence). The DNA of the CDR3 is TGTGCCAGTAGGGAGACAGGGTCAGCTGGCGAGCAGTACTTC. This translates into CASRETGSAGEQYF.

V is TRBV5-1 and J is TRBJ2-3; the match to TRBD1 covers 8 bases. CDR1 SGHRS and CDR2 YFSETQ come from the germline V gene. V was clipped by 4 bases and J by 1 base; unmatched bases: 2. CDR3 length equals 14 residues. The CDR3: CASSPDRGTDTQYF. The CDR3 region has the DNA TGCGCCAGCAGCCCGGACAGGGGCACAGATACGCAGTATTTT.

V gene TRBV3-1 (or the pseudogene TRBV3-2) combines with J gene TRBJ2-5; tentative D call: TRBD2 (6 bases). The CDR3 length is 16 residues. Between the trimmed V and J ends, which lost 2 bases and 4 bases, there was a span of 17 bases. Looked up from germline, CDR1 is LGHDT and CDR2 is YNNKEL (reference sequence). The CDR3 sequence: CASSQRQGLFGETQYF. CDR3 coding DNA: TGTGCCAGCAGCCAAAGGCAGGGACTCTTCGGAGAGACCCAGTACTTC.

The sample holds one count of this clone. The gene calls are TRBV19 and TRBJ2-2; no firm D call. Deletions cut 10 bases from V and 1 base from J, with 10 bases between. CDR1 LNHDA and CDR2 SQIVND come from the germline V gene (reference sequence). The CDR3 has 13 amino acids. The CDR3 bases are TGTGCCACCCGACACCAGAACACCGGGGAGCTGTTTTTT. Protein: CATRHQNTGELFF. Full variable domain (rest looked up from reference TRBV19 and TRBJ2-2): DGGITQSPKYLFRKEGQNVTLSCEQNLNHDAMYWYRQDPGQGLRLIYYSQIVNDFQKGDIAEGYSVSREKKESFPLTVTSAQKNPTAFYLCATRHQNTGELFFGEGSRLTVL.

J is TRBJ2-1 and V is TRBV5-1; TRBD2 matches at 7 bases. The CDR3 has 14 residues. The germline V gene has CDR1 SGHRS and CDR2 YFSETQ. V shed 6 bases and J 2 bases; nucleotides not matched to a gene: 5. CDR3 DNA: TGCGCCAGCACCCTGGGGGGGACCTACAATGAGCAGTTCTTC. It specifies CASTLGGTYNEQFF.

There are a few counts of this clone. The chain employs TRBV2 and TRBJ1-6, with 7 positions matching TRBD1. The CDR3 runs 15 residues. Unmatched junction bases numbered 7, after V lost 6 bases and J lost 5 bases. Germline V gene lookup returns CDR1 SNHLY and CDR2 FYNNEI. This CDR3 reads CASSPLGTDNSPLHF. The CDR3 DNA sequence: TGTGCCAGCAGCCCCCTTGGGACAGATAATTCACCCCTCCACTTT.

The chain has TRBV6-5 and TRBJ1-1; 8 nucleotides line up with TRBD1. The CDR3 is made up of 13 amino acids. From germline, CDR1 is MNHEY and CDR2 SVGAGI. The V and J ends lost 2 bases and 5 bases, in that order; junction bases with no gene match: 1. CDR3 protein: CASSYRQGTEAFF. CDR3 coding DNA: TGTGCCAGCAGTTACAGACAGGGGACTGAAGCTTTCTTT.

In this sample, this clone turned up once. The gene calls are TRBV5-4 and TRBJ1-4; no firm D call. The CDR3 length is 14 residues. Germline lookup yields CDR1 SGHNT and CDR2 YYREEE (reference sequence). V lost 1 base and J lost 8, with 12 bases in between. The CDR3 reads CASSLTVRGEKLFF. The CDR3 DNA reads TGTGCCAGCAGCTTGACCGTCCGCGGGGAAAAACTGTTTTTT.

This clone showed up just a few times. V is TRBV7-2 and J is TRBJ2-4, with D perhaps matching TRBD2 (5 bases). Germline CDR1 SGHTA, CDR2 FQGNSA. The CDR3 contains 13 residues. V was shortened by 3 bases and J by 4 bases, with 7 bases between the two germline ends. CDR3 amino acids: CASSLGGKNIQYF. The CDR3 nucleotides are TGTGCCAGCAGCTTGGGCGGGAAAAACATTCAGTACTTC.